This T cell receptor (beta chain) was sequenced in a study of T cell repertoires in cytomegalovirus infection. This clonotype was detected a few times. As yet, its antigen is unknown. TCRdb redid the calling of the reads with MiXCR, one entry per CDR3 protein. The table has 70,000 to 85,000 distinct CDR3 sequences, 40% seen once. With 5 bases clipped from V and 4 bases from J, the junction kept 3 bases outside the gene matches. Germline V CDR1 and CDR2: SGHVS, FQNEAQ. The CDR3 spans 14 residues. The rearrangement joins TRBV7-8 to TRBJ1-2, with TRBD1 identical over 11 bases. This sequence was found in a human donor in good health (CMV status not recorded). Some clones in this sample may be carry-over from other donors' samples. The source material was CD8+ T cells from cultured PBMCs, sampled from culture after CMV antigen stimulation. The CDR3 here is CASSLGQGVYGYTF. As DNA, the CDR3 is TGTGCCAGCAGCCTGGGACAGGGGGTCTATGGCTACACCTTC.